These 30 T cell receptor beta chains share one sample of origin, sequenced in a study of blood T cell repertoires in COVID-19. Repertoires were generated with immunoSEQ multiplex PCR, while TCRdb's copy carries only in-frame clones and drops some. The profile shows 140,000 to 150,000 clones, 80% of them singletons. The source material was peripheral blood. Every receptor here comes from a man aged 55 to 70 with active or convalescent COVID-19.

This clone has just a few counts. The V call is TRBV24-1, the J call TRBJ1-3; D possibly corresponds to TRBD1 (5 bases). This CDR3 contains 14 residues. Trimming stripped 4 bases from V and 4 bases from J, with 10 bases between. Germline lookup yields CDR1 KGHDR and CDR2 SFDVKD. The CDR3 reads CATSDGGFGNTIYF. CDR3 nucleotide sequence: TGTGCCACCAGTGACGGGGGATTCGGAAACACCATATATTTT.

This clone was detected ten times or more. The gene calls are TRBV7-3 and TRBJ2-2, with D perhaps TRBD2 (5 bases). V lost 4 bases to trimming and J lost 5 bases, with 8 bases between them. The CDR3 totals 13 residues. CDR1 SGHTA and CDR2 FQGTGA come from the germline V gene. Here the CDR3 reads CASSSRRTGELFF. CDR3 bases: TGTGCCAGCAGCTCCAGGAGGACCGGGGAGCTGTTTTTT.

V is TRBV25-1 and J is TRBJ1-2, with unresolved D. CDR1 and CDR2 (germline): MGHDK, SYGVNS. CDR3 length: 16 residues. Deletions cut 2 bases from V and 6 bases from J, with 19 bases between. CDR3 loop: CASSERDRTDLNGYTF. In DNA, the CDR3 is TGTGCCAGCAGTGAAAGAGATCGCACAGACCTAAATGGCTACACCTTC.

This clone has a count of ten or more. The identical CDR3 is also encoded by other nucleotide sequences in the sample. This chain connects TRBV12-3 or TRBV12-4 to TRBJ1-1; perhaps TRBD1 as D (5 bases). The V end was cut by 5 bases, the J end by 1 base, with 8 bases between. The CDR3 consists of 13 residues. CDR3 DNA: TGTGCCAGCAGTCTTCAGGGGAACACTGAAGCTTTCTTT. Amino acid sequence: CASSLQGNTEAFF.

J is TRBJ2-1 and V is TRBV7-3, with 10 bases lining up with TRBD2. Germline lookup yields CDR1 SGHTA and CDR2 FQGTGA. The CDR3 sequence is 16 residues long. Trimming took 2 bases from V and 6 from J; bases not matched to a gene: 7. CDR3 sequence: CASSLLRTSGGNEQFF. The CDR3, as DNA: TGTGCCAGCAGCTTACTCCGGACTAGCGGAGGCAATGAGCAGTTCTTC.

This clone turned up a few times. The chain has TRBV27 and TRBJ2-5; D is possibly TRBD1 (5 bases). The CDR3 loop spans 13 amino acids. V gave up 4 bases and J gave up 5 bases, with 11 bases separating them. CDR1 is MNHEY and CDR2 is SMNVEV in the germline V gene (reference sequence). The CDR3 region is CASSWGLEETQYF. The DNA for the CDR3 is TGTGCCAGCAGTTGGGGCCTCGAGGAGACCCAGTACTTC.

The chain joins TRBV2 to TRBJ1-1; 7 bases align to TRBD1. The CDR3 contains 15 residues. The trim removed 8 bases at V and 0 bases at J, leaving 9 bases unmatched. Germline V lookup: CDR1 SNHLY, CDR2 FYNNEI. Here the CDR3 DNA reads TGTGCCAGCTACCCGAGACAGGGTCTGAACACTGAAGCTTTCTTT. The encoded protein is CASYPRQGLNTEAFF.

This CDR3 reads CASSIVSTSGRGTDTQYF. CDR3 coding DNA: TGTGCCAGTAGTATAGTTTCGACTAGCGGGCGGGGAACCGATACGCAGTATTTT. The chain combines TRBV19 with TRBJ2-3; TRBD2 aligns across 10 bases. The V segment lost 1 base and the J segment 6 bases; nucleotides outside the gene matches: 13. The CDR3 covers 18 residues. CDR1 and CDR2 from the germline V gene are LNHDA and SQIVND (reference sequence). Full variable domain (rest looked up from reference TRBV19 and TRBJ2-3): DGGITQSPKYLFRKEGQNVTLSCEQNLNHDAMYWYRQDPGQGLRLIYYSQIVNDFQKGDIAEGYSVSREKKESFPLTVTSAQKNPTAFYLCASSIVSTSGRGTDTQYFGPGTRLTVL.

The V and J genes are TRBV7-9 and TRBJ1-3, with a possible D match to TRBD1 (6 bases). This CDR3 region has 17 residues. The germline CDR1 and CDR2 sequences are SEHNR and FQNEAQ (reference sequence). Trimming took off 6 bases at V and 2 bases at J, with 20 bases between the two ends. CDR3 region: CASSRSTGITTGNTIYF. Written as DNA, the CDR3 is TGTGCCAGCAGTAGAAGTACAGGGATTACTACTGGAAACACCATATATTTT.

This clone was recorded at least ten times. In DNA, the CDR3 is TGTGCCAGCAGCCCCCAGGCGGGACTGAGTAACTATGGCTACACCTTC. It specifies CASSPQAGLSNYGYTF. V is TRBV9 and J is TRBJ1-2, with D tentatively TRBD1 (5 bases). The CDR3 is made up of 16 amino acids. V lost 4 bases to trimming and J lost 1 base, with 17 bases between them. From germline, CDR1 is SGDLS and CDR2 YYNGEE.

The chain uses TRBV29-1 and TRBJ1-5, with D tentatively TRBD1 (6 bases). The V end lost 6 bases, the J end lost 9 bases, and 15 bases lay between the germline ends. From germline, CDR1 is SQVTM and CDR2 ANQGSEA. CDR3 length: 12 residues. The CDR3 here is CSVGTRERPQHF. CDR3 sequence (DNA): TGCAGCGTGGGGACAAGGGAAAGGCCCCAGCATTTT.

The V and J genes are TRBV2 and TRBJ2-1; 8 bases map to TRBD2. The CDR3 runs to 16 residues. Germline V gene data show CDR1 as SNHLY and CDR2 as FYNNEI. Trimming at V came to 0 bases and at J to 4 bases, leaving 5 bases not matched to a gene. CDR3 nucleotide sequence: TGTGCCAGCAGTGAAGCAACGGGGGGGGTATACAATGAGCAGTTCTTC. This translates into CASSEATGGVYNEQFF.

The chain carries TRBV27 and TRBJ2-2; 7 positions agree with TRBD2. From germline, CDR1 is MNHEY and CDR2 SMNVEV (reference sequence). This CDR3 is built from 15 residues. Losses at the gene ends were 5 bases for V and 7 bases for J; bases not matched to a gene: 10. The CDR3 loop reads CASSTPGTTVGELFF. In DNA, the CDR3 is TGTGCCAGCAGTACGCCCGGGACTACGGTCGGGGAGCTGTTTTTT.

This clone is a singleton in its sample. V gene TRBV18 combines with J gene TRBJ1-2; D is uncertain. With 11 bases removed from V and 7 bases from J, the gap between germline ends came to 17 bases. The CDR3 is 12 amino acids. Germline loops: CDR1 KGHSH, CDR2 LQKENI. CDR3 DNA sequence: TGTGCCTCAGGTACAGCAGTTCCTGGCTACACCTTC. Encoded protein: CASGTAVPGYTF. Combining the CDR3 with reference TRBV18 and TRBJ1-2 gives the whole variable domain NAGVMQNPRHLVRRRGQEARLRCSPMKGHSHVYWYRQLPEEGLKFMVYLQKENIIDESGMPKERFSAEFPKEGPSILRIQQVVRGDSAAYFCASGTAVPGYTFGSGTRLTVV.

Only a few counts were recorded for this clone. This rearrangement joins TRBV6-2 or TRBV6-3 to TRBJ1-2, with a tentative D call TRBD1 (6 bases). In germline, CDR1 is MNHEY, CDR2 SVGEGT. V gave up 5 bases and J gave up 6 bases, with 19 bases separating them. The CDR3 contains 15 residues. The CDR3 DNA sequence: TGTGCCAGCAGTAAGGCCCTCACGGGGGGGCATGGCTACACCTTC. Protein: CASSKALTGGHGYTF.

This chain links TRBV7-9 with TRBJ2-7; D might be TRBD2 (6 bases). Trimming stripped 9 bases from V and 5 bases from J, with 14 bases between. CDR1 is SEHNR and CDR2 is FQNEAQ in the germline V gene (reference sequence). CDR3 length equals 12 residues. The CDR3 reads CASRDSGNEQYF. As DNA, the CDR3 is TGTGCCAGTAGGGACTCCGGCAACGAGCAGTACTTC.

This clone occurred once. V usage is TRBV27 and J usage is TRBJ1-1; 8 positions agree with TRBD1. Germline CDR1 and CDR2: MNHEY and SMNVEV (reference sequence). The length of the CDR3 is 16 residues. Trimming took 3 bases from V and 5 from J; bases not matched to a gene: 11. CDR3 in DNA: TGTGCCAGCAGTTTCTGGGGCAGGGGGCCCGGTACTGAAGCTTTCTTT. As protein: CASSFWGRGPGTEAFF.

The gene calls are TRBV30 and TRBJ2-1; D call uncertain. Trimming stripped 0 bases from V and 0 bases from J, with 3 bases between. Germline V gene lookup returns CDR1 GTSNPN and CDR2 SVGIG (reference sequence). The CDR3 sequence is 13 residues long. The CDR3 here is CAWSVNSYNEQFF. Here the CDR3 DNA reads TGTGCCTGGAGTGTTAACTCCTACAATGAGCAGTTCTTC.

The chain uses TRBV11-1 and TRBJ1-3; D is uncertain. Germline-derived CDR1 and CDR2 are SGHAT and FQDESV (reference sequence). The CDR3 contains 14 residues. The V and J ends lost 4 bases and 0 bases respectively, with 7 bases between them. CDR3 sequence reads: CASSSSYSGNTIYF. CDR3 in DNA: TGTGCCAGCAGCTCCAGTTACTCTGGAAACACCATATATTTT.

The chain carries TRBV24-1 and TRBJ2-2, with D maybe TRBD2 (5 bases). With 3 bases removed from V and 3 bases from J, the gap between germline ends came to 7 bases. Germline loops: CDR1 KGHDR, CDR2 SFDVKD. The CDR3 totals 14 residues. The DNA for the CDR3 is TGTGCCACCAGTGATGCCGGGGACACCGGGGAGCTGTTTTTT. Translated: CATSDAGDTGELFF.

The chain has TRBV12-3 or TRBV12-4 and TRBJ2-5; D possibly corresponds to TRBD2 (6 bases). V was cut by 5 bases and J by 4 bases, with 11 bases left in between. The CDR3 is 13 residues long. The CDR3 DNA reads TGTGCCAGCAGTGGGGGGAGGCGAGAGACCCAGTACTTC. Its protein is CASSGGRRETQYF.

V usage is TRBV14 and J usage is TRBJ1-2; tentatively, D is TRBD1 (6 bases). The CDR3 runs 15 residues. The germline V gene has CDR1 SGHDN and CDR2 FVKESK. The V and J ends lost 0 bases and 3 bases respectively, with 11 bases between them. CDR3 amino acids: CASSQDRDRHYGYTF. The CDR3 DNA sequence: TGTGCCAGCAGCCAAGATCGAGACAGGCACTATGGCTACACCTTC.

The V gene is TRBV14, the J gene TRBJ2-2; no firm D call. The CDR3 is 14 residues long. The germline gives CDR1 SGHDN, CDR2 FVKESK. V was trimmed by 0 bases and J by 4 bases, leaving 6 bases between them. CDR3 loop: CASSQDILTGELFF. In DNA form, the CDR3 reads TGTGCCAGCAGCCAAGATATTCTCACCGGGGAGCTGTTTTTT.

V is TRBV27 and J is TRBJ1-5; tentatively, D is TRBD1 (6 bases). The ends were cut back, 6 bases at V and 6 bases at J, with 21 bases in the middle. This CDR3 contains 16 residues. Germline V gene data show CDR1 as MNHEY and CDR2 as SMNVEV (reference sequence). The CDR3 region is CASRQTRGVEFQPQHF. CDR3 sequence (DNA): TGTGCCAGCAGACAAACCAGGGGAGTCGAATTTCAGCCCCAGCATTTT.

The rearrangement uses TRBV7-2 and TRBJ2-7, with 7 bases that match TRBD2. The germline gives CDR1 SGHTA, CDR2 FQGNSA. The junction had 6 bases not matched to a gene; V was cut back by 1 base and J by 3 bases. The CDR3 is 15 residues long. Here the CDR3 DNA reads TGTGCCAGCAGCTTAGGAACTAGCGCGGTCTACGAGCAGTACTTC. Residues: CASSLGTSAVYEQYF.

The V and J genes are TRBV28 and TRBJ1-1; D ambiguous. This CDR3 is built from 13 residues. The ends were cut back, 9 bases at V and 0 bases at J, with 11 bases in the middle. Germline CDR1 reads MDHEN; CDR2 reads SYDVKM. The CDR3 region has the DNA TGTGCCAGTTTACGGAGGATGAACACTGAAGCTTTCTTT. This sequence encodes CASLRRMNTEAFF.

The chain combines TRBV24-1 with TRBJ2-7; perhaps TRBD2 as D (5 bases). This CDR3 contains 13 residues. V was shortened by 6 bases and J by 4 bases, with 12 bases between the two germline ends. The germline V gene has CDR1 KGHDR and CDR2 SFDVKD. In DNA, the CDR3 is TGTGCCACCAGTAGCGGAGAAGGGTACGAGCAGTACTTC. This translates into CATSSGEGYEQYF.

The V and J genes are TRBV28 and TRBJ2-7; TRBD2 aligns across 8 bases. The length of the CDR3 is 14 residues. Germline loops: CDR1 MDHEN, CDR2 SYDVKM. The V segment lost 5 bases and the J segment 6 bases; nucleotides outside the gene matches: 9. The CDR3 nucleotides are TGTGCCAGCAGTCCCGGGACTAGGGGTCTCGAGCAGTACTTC. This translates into CASSPGTRGLEQYF.

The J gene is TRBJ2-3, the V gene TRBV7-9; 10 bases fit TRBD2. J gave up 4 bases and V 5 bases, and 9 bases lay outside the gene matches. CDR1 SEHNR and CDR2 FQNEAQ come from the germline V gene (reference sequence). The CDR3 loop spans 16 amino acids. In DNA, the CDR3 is TGTGCCAGCAGCCAGGGACTAGCGATAAGGTCAGATACGCAGTATTTT. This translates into CASSQGLAIRSDTQYF.

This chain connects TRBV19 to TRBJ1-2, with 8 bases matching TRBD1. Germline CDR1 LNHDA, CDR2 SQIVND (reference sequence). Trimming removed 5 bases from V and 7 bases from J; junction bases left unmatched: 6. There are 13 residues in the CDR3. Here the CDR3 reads CASSDRTGSGYTF. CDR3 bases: TGTGCCAGTAGTGACCGGACAGGGAGTGGCTACACCTTC.